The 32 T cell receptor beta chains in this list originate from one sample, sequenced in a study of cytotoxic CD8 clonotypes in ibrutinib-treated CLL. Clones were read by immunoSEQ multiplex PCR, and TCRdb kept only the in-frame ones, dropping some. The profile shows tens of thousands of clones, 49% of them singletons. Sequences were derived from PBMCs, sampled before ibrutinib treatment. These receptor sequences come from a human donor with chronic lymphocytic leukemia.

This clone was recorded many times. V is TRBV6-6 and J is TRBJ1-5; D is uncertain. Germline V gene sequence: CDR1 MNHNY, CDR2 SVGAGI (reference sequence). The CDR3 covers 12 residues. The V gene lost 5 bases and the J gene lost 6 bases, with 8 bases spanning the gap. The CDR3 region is CASSQLVQPQHF. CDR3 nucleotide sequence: TGTGCCAGCAGTCAGTTGGTTCAGCCCCAGCATTTT.

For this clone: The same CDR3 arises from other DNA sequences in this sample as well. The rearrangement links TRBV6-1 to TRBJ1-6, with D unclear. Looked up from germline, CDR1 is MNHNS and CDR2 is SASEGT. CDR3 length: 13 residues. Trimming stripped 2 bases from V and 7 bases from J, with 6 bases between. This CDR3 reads CASSERVNSPLHF. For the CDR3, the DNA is TGTGCCAGCAGTGAAAGGGTAAATTCACCCCTCCACTTT.

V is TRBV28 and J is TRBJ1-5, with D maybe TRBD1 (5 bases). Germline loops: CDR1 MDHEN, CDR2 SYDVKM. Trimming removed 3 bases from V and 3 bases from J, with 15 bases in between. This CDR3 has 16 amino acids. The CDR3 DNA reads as TGTGCCAGCAGTTTGCTGGCCTGGGGGGTCAATCAGCCCCAGCATTTT. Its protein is CASSLLAWGVNQPQHF.

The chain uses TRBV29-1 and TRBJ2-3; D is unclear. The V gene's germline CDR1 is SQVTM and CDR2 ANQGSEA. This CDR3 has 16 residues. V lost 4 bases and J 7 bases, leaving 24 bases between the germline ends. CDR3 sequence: CSVGVSHLPVPNTQYF. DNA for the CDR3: TGCAGCGTTGGTGTTAGCCACCTACCCGTGCCAAATACGCAGTATTTT.

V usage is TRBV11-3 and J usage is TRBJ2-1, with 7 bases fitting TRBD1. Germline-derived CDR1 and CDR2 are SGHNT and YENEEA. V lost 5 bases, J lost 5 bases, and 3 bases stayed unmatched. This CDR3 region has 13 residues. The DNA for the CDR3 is TGTGCCAGCAGCGTCGACAGGGACAATGAGCAGTTCTTC. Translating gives CASSVDRDNEQFF.

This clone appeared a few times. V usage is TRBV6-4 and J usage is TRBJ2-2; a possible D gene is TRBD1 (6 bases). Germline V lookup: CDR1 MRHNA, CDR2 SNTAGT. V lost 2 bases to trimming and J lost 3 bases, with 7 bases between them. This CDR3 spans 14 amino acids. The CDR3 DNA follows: TGTGCCAGCAGTGACAAGGGGGACACCGGGGAGCTGTTTTTT. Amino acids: CASSDKGDTGELFF.

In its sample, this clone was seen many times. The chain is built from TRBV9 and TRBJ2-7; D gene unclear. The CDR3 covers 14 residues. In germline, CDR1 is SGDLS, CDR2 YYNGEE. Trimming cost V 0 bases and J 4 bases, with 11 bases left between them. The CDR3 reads CASSVVGSTYEQYF. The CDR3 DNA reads TGTGCCAGCAGCGTAGTTGGCAGTACATACGAGCAGTACTTC. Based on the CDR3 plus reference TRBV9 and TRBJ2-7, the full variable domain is DSGVTQTPKHLITATGQRVTLRCSPRSGDLSVYWYQQSLDQGLQFLIQYYNGEERAKGNILERFSAQQFPDLHSELNLSSLELGDSALYFCASSVVGSTYEQYFGPGTRLTVT.

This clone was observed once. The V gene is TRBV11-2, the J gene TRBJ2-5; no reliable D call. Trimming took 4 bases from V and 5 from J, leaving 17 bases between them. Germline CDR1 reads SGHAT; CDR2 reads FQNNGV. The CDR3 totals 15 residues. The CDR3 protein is CASSSNPDATETQYF. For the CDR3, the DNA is TGTGCCAGCAGCTCAAACCCGGACGCGACGGAGACCCAGTACTTC. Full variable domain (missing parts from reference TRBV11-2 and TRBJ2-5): EAGVAQSPRYKIIEKRQSVAFWCNPISGHATLYWYQQILGQGPKLLIQFQNNGVVDDSQLPKDRFSAERLKGVDSTLKIQPAKLEDSAVYLCASSSNPDATETQYFGPGTRLLVL.

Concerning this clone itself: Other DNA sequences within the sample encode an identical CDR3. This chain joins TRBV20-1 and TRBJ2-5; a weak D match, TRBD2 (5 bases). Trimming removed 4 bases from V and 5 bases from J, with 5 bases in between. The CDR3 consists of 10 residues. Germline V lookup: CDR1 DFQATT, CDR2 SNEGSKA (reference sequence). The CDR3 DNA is TGCAGTGCTAAGCGGGAGACCCAGTACTTC. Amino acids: CSAKRETQYF.

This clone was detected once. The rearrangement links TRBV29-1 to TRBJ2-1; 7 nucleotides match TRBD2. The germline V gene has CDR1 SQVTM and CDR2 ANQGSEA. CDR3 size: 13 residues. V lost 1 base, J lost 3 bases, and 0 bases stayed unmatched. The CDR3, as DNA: TGCAGCGTTGAAGCGGGGGGCTACAATGAGCAGTTCTTC. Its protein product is CSVEAGGYNEQFF.

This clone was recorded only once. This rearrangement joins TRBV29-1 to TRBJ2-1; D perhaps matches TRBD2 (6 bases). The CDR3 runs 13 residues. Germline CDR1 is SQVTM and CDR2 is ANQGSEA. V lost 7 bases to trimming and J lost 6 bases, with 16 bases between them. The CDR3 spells CSGGIGGINEQFF. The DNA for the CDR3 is TGCAGCGGAGGAATCGGGGGTATCAATGAGCAGTTCTTC.

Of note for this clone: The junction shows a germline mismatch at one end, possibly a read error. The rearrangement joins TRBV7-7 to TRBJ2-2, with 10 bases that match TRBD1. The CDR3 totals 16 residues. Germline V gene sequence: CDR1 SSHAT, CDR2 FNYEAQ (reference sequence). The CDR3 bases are TGTGCTAGCAGCTTGGGACAGGGGTTTAACACCGGGGAGCTGTTTTTT. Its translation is CASSLGQGFNTGELFF. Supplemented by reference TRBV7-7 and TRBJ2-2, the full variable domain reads GAGVSQSPRYKVTKRGQDVTLRCDPISSHATLYWYQQALGQGPEFLTYFNYEAQPDKSGLPSDRFSAERPEGSISTLTIQRTEQRDSAMYRCASSLGQGFNTGELFFGEGSRLTVL.

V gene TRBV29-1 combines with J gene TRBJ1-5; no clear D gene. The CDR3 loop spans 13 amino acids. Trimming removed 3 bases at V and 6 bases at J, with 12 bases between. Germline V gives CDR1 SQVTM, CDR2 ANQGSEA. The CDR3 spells CSVEWRPGQPQHF. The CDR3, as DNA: TGCAGCGTTGAGTGGCGCCCGGGTCAGCCCCAGCATTTT.

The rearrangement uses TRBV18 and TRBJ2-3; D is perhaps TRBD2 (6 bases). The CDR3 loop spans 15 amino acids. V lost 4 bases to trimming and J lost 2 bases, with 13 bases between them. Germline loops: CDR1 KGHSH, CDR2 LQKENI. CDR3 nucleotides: TGTGCCAGCTCACAACTAGCAGAACCCACAGATACGCAGTATTTT. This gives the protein CASSQLAEPTDTQYF. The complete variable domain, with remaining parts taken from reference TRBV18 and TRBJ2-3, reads NAGVMQNPRHLVRRRGQEARLRCSPMKGHSHVYWYRQLPEEGLKFMVYLQKENIIDESGMPKERFSAEFPKEGPSILRIQQVVRGDSAAYFCASSQLAEPTDTQYFGPGTRLTVL.

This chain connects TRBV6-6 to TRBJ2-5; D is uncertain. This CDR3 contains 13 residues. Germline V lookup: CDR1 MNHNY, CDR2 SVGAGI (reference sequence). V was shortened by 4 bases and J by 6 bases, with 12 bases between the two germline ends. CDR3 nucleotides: TGTGCCAGCAGTTTGGTTATCTGGCAGACCCAGTACTTC. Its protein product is CASSLVIWQTQYF.

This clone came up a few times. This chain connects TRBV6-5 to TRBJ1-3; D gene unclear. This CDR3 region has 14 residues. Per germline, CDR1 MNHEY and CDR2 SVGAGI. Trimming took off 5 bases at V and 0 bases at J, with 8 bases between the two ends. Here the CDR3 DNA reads TGTGCCAGCAGTCGCGACGGCTCTGGAAACACCATATATTTT. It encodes CASSRDGSGNTIYF.

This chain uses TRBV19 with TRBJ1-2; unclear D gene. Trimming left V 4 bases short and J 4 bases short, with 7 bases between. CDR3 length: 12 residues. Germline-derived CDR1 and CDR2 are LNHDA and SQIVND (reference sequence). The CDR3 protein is CASSTLVYGYTF. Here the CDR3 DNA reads TGTGCCAGTAGTACCCTGGTCTATGGCTACACCTTC. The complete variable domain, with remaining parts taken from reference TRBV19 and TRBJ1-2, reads DGGITQSPKYLFRKEGQNVTLSCEQNLNHDAMYWYRQDPGQGLRLIYYSQIVNDFQKGDIAEGYSVSREKKESFPLTVTSAQKNPTAFYLCASSTLVYGYTFGSGTRLTVV.

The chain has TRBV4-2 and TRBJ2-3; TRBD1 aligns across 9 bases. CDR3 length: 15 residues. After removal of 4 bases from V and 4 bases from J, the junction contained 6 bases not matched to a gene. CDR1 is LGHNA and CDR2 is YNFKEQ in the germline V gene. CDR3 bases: TGTGCCAGCAGCCCCCGGGACAGGGACGCAGATACGCAGTATTTT. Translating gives CASSPRDRDADTQYF.

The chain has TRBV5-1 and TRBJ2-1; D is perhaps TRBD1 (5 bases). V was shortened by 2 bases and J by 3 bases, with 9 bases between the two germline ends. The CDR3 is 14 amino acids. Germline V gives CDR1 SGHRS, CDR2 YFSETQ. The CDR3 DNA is TGCGCCAGCAGCTTAGACAGATACTACAATGAGCAGTTCTTC. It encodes CASSLDRYYNEQFF. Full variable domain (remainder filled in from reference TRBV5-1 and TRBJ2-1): KAGVTQTPRYLIKTRGQQVTLSCSPISGHRSVSWYQQTPGQGLQFLFEYFSETQRNKGNFPGRFSGRQFSNSRSEMNVSTLELGDSALYLCASSLDRYYNEQFFGPGTRLTVL.

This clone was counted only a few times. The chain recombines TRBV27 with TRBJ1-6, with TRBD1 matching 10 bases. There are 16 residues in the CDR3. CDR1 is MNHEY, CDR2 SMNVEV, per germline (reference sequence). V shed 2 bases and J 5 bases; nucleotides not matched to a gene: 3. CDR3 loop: CASSLKGQGNNSPLHF. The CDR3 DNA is TGTGCCAGCAGTTTAAAGGGACAGGGGAATAATTCACCCCTCCACTTT.

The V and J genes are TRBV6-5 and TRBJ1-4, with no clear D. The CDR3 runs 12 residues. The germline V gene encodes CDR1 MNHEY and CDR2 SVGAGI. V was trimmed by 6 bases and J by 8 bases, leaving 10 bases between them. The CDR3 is CASSRGLEKLFF. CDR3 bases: TGTGCCAGCAGCCGCGGACTGGAAAAACTGTTTTTT.

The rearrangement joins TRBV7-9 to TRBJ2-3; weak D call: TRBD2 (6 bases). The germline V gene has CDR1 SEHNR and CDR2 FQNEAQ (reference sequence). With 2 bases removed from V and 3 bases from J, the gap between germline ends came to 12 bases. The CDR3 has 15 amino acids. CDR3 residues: CASSLPAGLTDTQYF. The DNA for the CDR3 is TGTGCCAGCAGCTTACCGGCGGGGTTAACAGATACGCAGTATTTT.

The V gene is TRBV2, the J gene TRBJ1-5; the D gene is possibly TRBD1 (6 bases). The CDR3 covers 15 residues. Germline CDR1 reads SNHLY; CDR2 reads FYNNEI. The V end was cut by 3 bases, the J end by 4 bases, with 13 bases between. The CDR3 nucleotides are TGTGCCAGCAGTGATTCCCGGGGGCAGAATCAGCCCCAGCATTTT. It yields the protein CASSDSRGQNQPQHF.

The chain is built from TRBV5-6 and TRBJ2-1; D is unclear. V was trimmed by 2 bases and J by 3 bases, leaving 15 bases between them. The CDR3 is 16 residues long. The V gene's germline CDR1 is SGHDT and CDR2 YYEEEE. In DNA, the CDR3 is TGTGCCAGCAGCTTTTGGCCCAACCCATTCTACAATGAGCAGTTCTTC. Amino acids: CASSFWPNPFYNEQFF.

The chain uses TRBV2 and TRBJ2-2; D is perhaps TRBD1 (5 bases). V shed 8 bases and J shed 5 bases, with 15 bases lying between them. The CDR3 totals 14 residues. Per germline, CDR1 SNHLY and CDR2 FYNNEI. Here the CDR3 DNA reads TGTGCCAGCGCCCCCAGGAAGGGGACCGGGGAGCTGTTTTTT. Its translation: CASAPRKGTGELFF.

The CDR3 is CASSRLAGIGDTQYF. DNA of the CDR3: TGTGCCAGCAGCCGACTAGCCGGGATTGGAGATACGCAGTATTTT. The genes are TRBV9 and TRBJ2-3; 7 nucleotides align to TRBD2. V shed 4 bases, J shed 5 bases, and the junction held 10 bases outside the gene matches. The CDR3 runs to 15 residues. CDR1 and CDR2 from the germline V gene are SGDLS and YYNGEE.

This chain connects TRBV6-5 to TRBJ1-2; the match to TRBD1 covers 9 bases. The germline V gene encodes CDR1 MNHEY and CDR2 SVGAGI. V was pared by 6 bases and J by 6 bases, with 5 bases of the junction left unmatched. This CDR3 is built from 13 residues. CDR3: CASRTTGGNGYTF. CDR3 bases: TGTGCCAGCAGAACGACAGGGGGTAATGGCTACACCTTC.

Here the CDR3 DNA reads TGCGCCAGCAGCGGAGGTCAACTCATCCAAGAGACCCAGTACTTC. Protein: CASSGGQLIQETQYF. The chain is built from TRBV4-1 and TRBJ2-5; the D gene is possibly TRBD2 (5 bases). The CDR3 is 15 residues long. Trimming removed 5 bases from V and 1 base from J, with 14 bases in between. From germline, CDR1 is MGHRA and CDR2 YSYEKL.

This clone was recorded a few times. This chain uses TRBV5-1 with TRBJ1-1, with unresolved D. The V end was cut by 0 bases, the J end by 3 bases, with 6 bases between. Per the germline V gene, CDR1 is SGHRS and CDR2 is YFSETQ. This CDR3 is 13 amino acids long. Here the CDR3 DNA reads TGCGCCAGCAGCTTGGCTGGAGACACTGAAGCTTTCTTT. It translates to CASSLAGDTEAFF.

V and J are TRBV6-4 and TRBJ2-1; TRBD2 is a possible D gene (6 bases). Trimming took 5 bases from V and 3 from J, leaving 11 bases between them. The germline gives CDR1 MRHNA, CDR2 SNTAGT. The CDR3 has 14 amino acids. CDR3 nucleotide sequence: TGTGCCAGCAGTAAGGGGACTCTCTACAATGAGCAGTTCTTC. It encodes CASSKGTLYNEQFF.

The CDR3 coding sequence is TGTGCCAGCAGTTACTTCCAGGGGGCTAAGGAGACCCAGTACTTC. It codes for CASSYFQGAKETQYF. The chain joins TRBV6-5 to TRBJ2-5, with 8 bases lining up with TRBD1. The J segment lost 5 bases and the V segment lost 1 base, leaving 6 bases of the junction unmatched. Germline V gives CDR1 MNHEY, CDR2 SVGAGI. The CDR3 length is 15 residues.

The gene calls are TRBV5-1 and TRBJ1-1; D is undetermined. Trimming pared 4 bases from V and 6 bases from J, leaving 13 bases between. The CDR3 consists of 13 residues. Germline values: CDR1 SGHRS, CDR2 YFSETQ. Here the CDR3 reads CASSRMEEAEAFF. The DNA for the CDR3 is TGCGCCAGCAGCCGCATGGAAGAGGCTGAAGCTTTCTTT.